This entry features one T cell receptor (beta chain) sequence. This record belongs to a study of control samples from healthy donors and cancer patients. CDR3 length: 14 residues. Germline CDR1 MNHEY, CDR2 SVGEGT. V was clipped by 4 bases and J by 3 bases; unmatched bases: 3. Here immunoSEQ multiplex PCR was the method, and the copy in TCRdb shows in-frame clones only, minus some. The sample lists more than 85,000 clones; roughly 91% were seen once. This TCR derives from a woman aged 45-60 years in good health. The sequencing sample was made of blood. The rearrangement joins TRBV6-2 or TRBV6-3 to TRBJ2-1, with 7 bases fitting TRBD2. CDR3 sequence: CASSFGGSYNEQFF. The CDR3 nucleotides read TGTGCCAGCAGTTTCGGCGGGAGCTACAATGAGCAGTTCTTC.